The following is a TCR beta chain sequence with its context. A J-beta primer mix and a sample-barcoded 5' primer were used in a second PCR of about 7 to 12 cycles. Each of the cDNA molecules was tagged by a template-switch adaptor with 12 random nucleotides. A minimum of 3 million CDR3-containing paired-end reads was obtained for each sample. A single record per CDR3 protein comes from TCRdb applying MiXCR to the 5' RACE reads. The sample has about 690,000 distinct CDR3 sequences; over 40% are singletons. The data originate from a study of blood T cells in healthy people across ages. Total RNA, at least 5 micrograms per sample, was extracted from PBMCs. The CDR3 is 15 amino acids. In germline, CDR1 is SGHTA, CDR2 FQGNSA. V lost 6 bases to trimming and J lost 1 base, with 15 bases between them.

The sequence came from a man older than 75 in good health. The gene calls are TRBV7-2 and TRBJ1-1; D is possibly TRBD1 (6 bases). The specimen sequenced was blood. This CDR3 is CASRSEKQGNTEAFF. Written as DNA, the CDR3 is TGTGCCAGCAGGTCAGAAAAACAGGGGAACACTGAAGCTTTCTTT.